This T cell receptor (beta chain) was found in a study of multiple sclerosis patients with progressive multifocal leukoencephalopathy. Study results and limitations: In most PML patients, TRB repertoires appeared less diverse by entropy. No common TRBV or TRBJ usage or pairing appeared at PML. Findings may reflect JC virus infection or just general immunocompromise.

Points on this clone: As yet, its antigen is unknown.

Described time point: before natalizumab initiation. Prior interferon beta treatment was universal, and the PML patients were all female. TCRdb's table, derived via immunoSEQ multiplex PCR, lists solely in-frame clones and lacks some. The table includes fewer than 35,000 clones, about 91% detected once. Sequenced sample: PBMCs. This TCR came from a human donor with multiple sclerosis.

CDR3 in DNA: TGTGCCAGCGCCTCGGGGGGCACAGATACGCAGTATTTT. It specifies CASASGGTDTQYF. This chain links TRBV19 with TRBJ2-3, with a tentative D call TRBD2 (6 bases). The CDR3 extends over 13 amino acids. Germline V gene sequence: CDR1 LNHDA, CDR2 SQIVND (reference sequence). V was shortened by 9 bases and J by 1 base, with 11 bases between the two germline ends.